Listed below are T cell receptor beta chains from one sample, sequenced in a study of CD8+ T cells in alopecia areata. The assay was immunoSEQ multiplex PCR, and TCRdb's table has in-frame clones only and misses some. The table includes roughly 150,000 clones, 50% to 65% detected once. Sequencing used CD4+ T cells sorted from blood. The receptors stem from a human donor in good health. Both conserved end residues are part of each CDR3. A D gene is named only where the DNA matches it firmly. The size field is filled for only some rows; it gives once, few, many or a size class.

d_gene: .
abundance: .
j_gene: TRBJ2-3
v_gene: TRBV7-2
CDR3nt: TGTGCCAGCAGCTTCCGGTCCTCACTAAACACAGATACGCAGTATTTT
CDR3aa: CASSFRSSLNTDTQYF

d_gene: .
abundance: once
j_gene: TRBJ1-5
v_gene: TRBV28
CDR3nt: TGTGCCAGCAGTTTGGGGGGCCCTAGAGGACAGCCCCAGCATTTT
CDR3aa: CASSLGGPRGQPQHF

d_gene: .
abundance: .
j_gene: TRBJ2-1
v_gene: TRBV5-6
CDR3nt: TGTGCCAGCAGCTTACTTCTCCAAGGGAGGAATGAGCAGTTCTTC
CDR3aa: CASSLLLQGRNEQFF

d_gene: .
abundance: .
j_gene: TRBJ1-4
v_gene: TRBV28
CDR3nt: TGTGCCAGCAGTGGATTCCCAGGCACTGAAAAACTGTTTTTT
CDR3aa: CASSGFPGTEKLFF

d_gene: .
abundance: few
j_gene: TRBJ2-5
v_gene: TRBV7-9
CDR3nt: TGTGCCAGCAGCTTAAGCCGGGAGAAACAAGGGACCCAGTACTTC
CDR3aa: CASSLSREKQGTQYF

d_gene: .
abundance: .
j_gene: TRBJ2-5
v_gene: TRBV5-1
CDR3nt: TGCGCCAGCAGCTTCCGGACGGAGGGGACCCAGTACTTC
CDR3aa: CASSFRTEGTQYF

d_gene: TRBD2
abundance: .
j_gene: TRBJ2-3
v_gene: TRBV5-1
CDR3nt: TGCGCCAGCAGCGGGGGACTAGCGGGATCAGATACGCAGTATTTT
CDR3aa: CASSGGLAGSDTQYF

d_gene: TRBD1
abundance: .
j_gene: TRBJ2-1
v_gene: TRBV18
CDR3nt: TGTGCCAGCTCACCCACAGGGGTCAATGAGCAGTTCTTC
CDR3aa: CASSPTGVNEQFF

d_gene: .
abundance: few
j_gene: TRBJ2-7
v_gene: TRBV5-1
CDR3nt: TGCGCCAGCAGCTTGGACATCGCGTACGAGCAGTACTTC
CDR3aa: CASSLDIAYEQYF

d_gene: TRBD2
abundance: .
j_gene: TRBJ2-5
v_gene: TRBV14
CDR3nt: TGTGCCAGCAGCCAGATCGGCGGGGGCCAAGAGACCCAGTACTTC
CDR3aa: CASSQIGGGQETQYF

d_gene: TRBD1
abundance: .
j_gene: TRBJ2-3
v_gene: TRBV7-9
CDR3nt: TGTGCCAGCAGCCACGACAGGGCAGGGCCAGATACGCAGTATTTT
CDR3aa: CASSHDRAGPDTQYF

d_gene: TRBD2
abundance: few
j_gene: TRBJ2-7
v_gene: TRBV19
CDR3nt: TGTGCCAGTAGCGGCCCAGCGGGAAACTACGAGCAGTACTTC
CDR3aa: CASSGPAGNYEQYF

d_gene: .
abundance: few
j_gene: TRBJ2-2
v_gene: TRBV29-1
CDR3nt: TGCAGCGTTGTGGTTAGCTCGAACACCGGGGAGCTGTTTTTT
CDR3aa: CSVVVSSNTGELFF

d_gene: .
abundance: .
j_gene: TRBJ1-2
v_gene: TRBV20-1
CDR3nt: TGCAGTGCTGAGGATAATTGGTACACCTTC
CDR3aa: CSAEDNWYTF

d_gene: .
abundance: few
j_gene: TRBJ2-1
v_gene: TRBV14
CDR3nt: TGTGCCAGCAGCCAAGTGGCTAGAAATGAGCAGTTCTTC
CDR3aa: CASSQVARNEQFF

d_gene: .
abundance: .
j_gene: TRBJ2-7
v_gene: TRBV7-2
CDR3nt: TGTGCCAGCAGCTTCTCTCGTGGGGAGCAGTACTTC
CDR3aa: CASSFSRGEQYF

d_gene: TRBD2
abundance: few
j_gene: TRBJ2-2
v_gene: TRBV29-1
CDR3nt: TGCAGCGTTGCCCTTTTTAGCGGGAGGCGGGCCGGGGAGCTGTTTTTT
CDR3aa: CSVALFSGRRAGELFF

d_gene: .
abundance: .
j_gene: TRBJ1-5
v_gene: TRBV7-8
CDR3nt: TGTGCCAGCAGCAAATTAGGGGTTGGTCAGCCCCAGCATTTT
CDR3aa: CASSKLGVGQPQHF

d_gene: .
abundance: .
j_gene: TRBJ2-1
v_gene: TRBV2
CDR3nt: TGTGCCAGCACCGCCTACAATGAGCAGTTCTTC
CDR3aa: CASTAYNEQFF

d_gene: .
abundance: .
j_gene: TRBJ2-7
v_gene: TRBV15
CDR3nt: TGTGCCACCAGCAGATCCCATGGCTCCTACGAGCAGTACTTC
CDR3aa: CATSRSHGSYEQYF

d_gene: .
abundance: few
j_gene: TRBJ2-3
v_gene: TRBV2
CDR3nt: TGTGCCAGCAGGGAGGCGGGAGATACGCAGTATTTT
CDR3aa: CASREAGDTQYF

d_gene: .
abundance: .
j_gene: TRBJ2-7
v_gene: TRBV27
CDR3nt: TGTGCCAGCACAGACCTCTACGAGCAGTACTTC
CDR3aa: CASTDLYEQYF

d_gene: .
abundance: .
j_gene: TRBJ2-5
v_gene: TRBV5-1
CDR3nt: TGCGCCAGCAGCTTGTTGGGGGTGGGGTCCCAAGAGACCCAGTACTTC
CDR3aa: CASSLLGVGSQETQYF

d_gene: .
abundance: few
j_gene: TRBJ2-4
v_gene: TRBV7-9
CDR3nt: TGTGCCAGCAGCTCTTCGGGAGCAGAAAACATTCAGTACTTC
CDR3aa: CASSSSGAENIQYF

d_gene: TRBD1
abundance: .
j_gene: TRBJ2-2
v_gene: TRBV29-1
CDR3nt: TGCAGCGTGGGTAGGGGGCGAGCCGGGGAGCTGTTTTTT
CDR3aa: CSVGRGRAGELFF

d_gene: .
abundance: .
j_gene: TRBJ1-1
v_gene: TRBV28
CDR3nt: TGTGCCAGCAGTCTCCCGGGACGGATTGGCACTGAAGCTTTCTTT
CDR3aa: CASSLPGRIGTEAFF

d_gene: .
abundance: few
j_gene: TRBJ2-1
v_gene: TRBV28
CDR3nt: TGTGCCAGCAGTCTAAACAATGAGCAGTTCTTC
CDR3aa: CASSLNNEQFF

d_gene: .
abundance: .
j_gene: TRBJ2-2
v_gene: TRBV7-2
CDR3nt: TGTGCCAGCAGACCCGGGACTCTCGACACCGGGGAGCTGTTTTTT
CDR3aa: CASRPGTLDTGELFF